A selection of T cell receptor beta chains follows, all from one sample in a study of blood T cell repertoires in COVID-19. Measured with immunoSEQ multiplex PCR; TCRdb has only the in-frame clones, and not every one. The table shows 80,000 to 100,000 clones, with 86% occurring only once. The sequenced material came from peripheral blood. Receptors originate from a woman in her sixties in a cohort sampled during active or convalescent COVID-19. The CDR3 runs from the conserved cysteine through the conserved F or W. Each record gives: J gene, D gene, V gene, CDR3 protein. A D gene is named only where the DNA matches it firmly.

J: TRBJ2-3; D: TRBD1; V: TRBV5-1; CDR3: CASSEGQGPDTQYF
J: TRBJ1-1; D: TRBD1; V: TRBV5-4; CDR3: CASSARQGVNTEAFF
J: TRBJ1-3; D: TRBD1; V: TRBV28; CDR3: CASRQTGGSGNTIYF
J: TRBJ2-7; D: TRBD1; V: TRBV9; CDR3: CASEGQGADEQYF
J: TRBJ2-5; D: TRBD2; V: TRBV4-1; CDR3: CASSQDRAREGLGTQYF
J: TRBJ1-2; D: TRBD1; V: TRBV5-1; CDR3: CASSFLPSNRGQGDGYTF
J: TRBJ1-3; D: .; V: TRBV21-1; CDR3: CASSPERGAGNTIYF
J: TRBJ2-7; D: .; V: TRBV10-1; CDR3: CASSDLTGLFYEQYF
J: TRBJ1-5; D: TRBD1; V: TRBV3-1/TRBV3-2; CDR3: CAHVGRDRGVGEHQPQHF
J: TRBJ1-1; D: .; V: TRBV19; CDR3: CASSIGSGSNTEAFF
J: TRBJ1-1; D: .; V: TRBV4-1; CDR3: CASSAPGGLTEAFF
J: TRBJ2-7; D: TRBD2; V: TRBV4-1; CDR3: CASSQFGTSGIGGEQYF
J: TRBJ1-4; D: TRBD1; V: TRBV10-2; CDR3: CASNLQGKNEKLFF
J: TRBJ2-4; D: .; V: TRBV28; CDR3: CASSHRRDTGNIQYF
J: TRBJ1-2; D: TRBD1; V: TRBV7-9; CDR3: CASSLQGAGYTF
J: TRBJ1-3; D: .; V: TRBV28; CDR3: CASSLFTGFSGNTIYF
J: TRBJ2-1; D: TRBD2; V: TRBV3-1/TRBV3-2; CDR3: CASSPPGLAYNEQFF
J: TRBJ2-7; D: TRBD1; V: TRBV5-1; CDR3: CASSRSAVYHGQAYEQYF
J: TRBJ2-1; D: TRBD2; V: TRBV4-1; CDR3: CASSQVTLAGDFTNEQFF
J: TRBJ1-2; D: .; V: TRBV27; CDR3: CASSLSAGPVSYGYTF
J: TRBJ2-6; D: TRBD1; V: TRBV7-8; CDR3: CASSYDRVGLAGANVLTF
J: TRBJ1-5; D: .; V: TRBV6-6; CDR3: CASMAGASNQPQHF
J: TRBJ1-5; D: .; V: TRBV19; CDR3: CASSIQAAQPQHF
J: TRBJ1-1; D: TRBD1; V: TRBV19; CDR3: CASSQGGITEAFF
J: TRBJ2-1; D: TRBD1; V: TRBV19; CDR3: CASSTGQGARNEQFF
J: TRBJ1-3; D: .; V: TRBV28; CDR3: CASSLWAGVSGNTIYF
J: TRBJ1-2; D: .; V: TRBV6-5; CDR3: CASRARESNYGYTF
J: TRBJ2-7; D: .; V: TRBV10-2; CDR3: CASSATYEQYF
J: TRBJ1-2; D: .; V: TRBV7-2; CDR3: CASSPDSRVYGYTF
J: TRBJ2-3; D: TRBD2; V: TRBV24-1; CDR3: CATSTTSLSTDTQYF
J: TRBJ1-2; D: .; V: TRBV5-6; CDR3: CASRPGQRGGYGYTF
J: TRBJ1-2; D: TRBD1; V: TRBV19; CDR3: CASSTKRQGRTYGYTF
J: TRBJ1-2; D: .; V: TRBV18; CDR3: CASSLGSLNYGYTF
J: TRBJ1-2; D: TRBD1; V: TRBV4-2; CDR3: CASSQGQGANYGYTF
J: TRBJ1-5; D: .; V: TRBV6-5; CDR3: CASRPTYSNQPQHF
J: TRBJ2-3; D: TRBD2; V: TRBV4-2; CDR3: CASSPKLASGGNTDTQYF
J: TRBJ2-1; D: TRBD2; V: TRBV19; CDR3: CASSPSGGITNEQFF
J: TRBJ1-2; D: .; V: TRBV6-5; CDR3: CASSWDWRGGYTF